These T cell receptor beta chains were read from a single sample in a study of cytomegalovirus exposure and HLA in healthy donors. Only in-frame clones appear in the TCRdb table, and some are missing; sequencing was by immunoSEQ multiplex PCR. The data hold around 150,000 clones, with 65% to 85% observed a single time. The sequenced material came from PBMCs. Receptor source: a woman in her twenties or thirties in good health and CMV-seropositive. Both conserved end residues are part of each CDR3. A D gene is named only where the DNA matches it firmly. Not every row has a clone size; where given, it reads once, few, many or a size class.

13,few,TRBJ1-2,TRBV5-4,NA,CASSLDRVYGYTF,TGTGCCAGCAGCTTGGACAGGGTCTATGGCTACACCTTC
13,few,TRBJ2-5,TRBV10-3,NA,CAITGELFDTQYF,TGTGCCATCACGGGGGAGTTATTCGATACCCAGTACTTC
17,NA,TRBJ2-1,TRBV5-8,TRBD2,CASSLVWSSGGYNEQFF,TGTGCCAGCAGCTTGGTCTGGTCTAGCGGGGGGTACAATGAGCAGTTCTTC
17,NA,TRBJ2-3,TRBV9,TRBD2,CASSVASSGGAVDTQYF,TGTGCCAGCAGCGTAGCATCAAGCGGGGGGGCCGTAGATACGCAGTATTTT
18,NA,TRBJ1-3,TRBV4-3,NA,CASSLLTEGHGSGNTIYF,TGCGCCAGCAGCCTCCTGACAGAAGGGCATGGTTCGGGAAACACCATATATTTT
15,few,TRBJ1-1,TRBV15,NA,CATSRVRGLNTEAFF,TGTGCCACCAGCAGAGTAAGAGGCTTGAACACTGAAGCTTTCTTT
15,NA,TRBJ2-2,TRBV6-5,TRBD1,CASSSDRGLAGELFF,TGTGCCAGCAGTTCGGACAGGGGGCTCGCCGGGGAGCTGTTTTTT
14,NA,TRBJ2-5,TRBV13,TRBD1,CASSRGQGQETQYF,TGTGCCAGCAGTCGAGGACAGGGCCAAGAGACCCAGTACTTC
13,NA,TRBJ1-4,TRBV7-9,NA,CASRRATNEKLFF,TGTGCCAGTCGGAGGGCAACTAATGAAAAACTGTTTTTT
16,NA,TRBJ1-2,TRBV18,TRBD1,CASSPRDRVGGPGYTF,TGTGCCAGCTCACCCCGGGACAGGGTAGGGGGACCTGGCTACACCTTC